The 30 T cell receptor beta chains below all came from one sample that was sequenced in a study of read filtering for tumor transcriptome and immune sequencing. Molecular barcoded adaptors covering alpha/delta and beta/gamma chains were used on roughly 400 ng RNA. TCRdb re-called the reads through MiXCR, storing one row per CDR3 protein. Here the sample spans 46,000 or so distinct CDR3 sequences, around 20% being singletons. The source material was a population of CD138-negative cells sorted from bone marrow. Receptors were obtained from a donor over 35 with multiple myeloma.

Note on this clonotype: Since a much larger clone is just one base distant, this may be a read error. The chain employs TRBV3-1 and TRBJ2-7; no reliable D call. Trimming removed 4 bases at V and 6 bases at J, with 10 bases between. Germline CDR1 reads LGHDT; CDR2 reads YNNKEL (reference sequence). This CDR3 is built from 12 residues. CDR3 in DNA: TGTGCCAGCAGCCCTACTGCCTGCGAGCAGTACTTC. Translation: CASSPTACEQYF.

This clonotype was seen repeatedly, ten times or more. The chain has TRBV7-2 and TRBJ2-7; the D gene could be TRBD1 or TRBD2 (5 bases each). Germline CDR1 SGHTA, CDR2 FQGNSA. This CDR3 is built from 14 residues. V lost 2 bases, J lost 2 bases, and 10 bases lay in between. CDR3 DNA sequence: TGTGCCAGCAGCTTAAGGCCGGGGCCCTACGAGCAGTACTTC. Its translation: CASSLRPGPYEQYF. The full variable domain, in which reference TRBV7-2 and TRBJ2-7 provide the parts outside the CDR3, is GAGVSQSPSNKVTEKGKDVELRCDPISGHTALYWYRQSLGQGLEFLIYFQGNSAPDKSGLPSDRFSAERTGGSVSTLTIQRTQQEDSAVYLCASSLRPGPYEQYFGPGTRLTVT.

In regard to this clonotype: A much larger clone differs from this one at a single base, so this may be a read error. Written as DNA, the CDR3 is TGTGCCAGTAGTACGTCTGCCGCATTCAACTATGGCTACACCTTC. As protein: CASSTSAAFNYGYTF. V is TRBV19 and J is TRBJ1-2; unclear D gene. The germline CDR1 and CDR2 sequences are LNHDA and SQIVND (reference sequence). The CDR3 sequence is 15 residues long. The V end lost 4 bases, the J end lost 2 bases, and 14 bases lay between the germline ends.

This clonotype has a handful of counts. The chain uses TRBV11-2 and TRBJ2-4; possibly TRBD2 for D (6 bases). The germline gives CDR1 SGHAT, CDR2 FQNNGV. The CDR3 length is 22 residues. V lost 2 bases and J 0 bases, leaving 29 bases between the germline ends. The CDR3 DNA sequence: TGTGCCAGCAGCTTATCCCCGCAACGAGCGGGCAGCCAACAGCTAGCCAAAAACATTCAGTACTTC. Its protein product is CASSLSPQRAGSQQLAKNIQYF.

This clonotype has a count of ten or more. The chain couples TRBV19 to TRBJ2-2; D call uncertain. Germline CDR1 is LNHDA and CDR2 is SQIVND (reference sequence). This CDR3 has 14 residues. V dropped 6 bases and J dropped 8 bases, with 16 bases sitting between them. The CDR3 spells CASSVGVRLGELFF. Written as DNA, the CDR3 is TGTGCCAGTAGCGTAGGCGTGAGGTTGGGGGAGCTGTTTTTT. Supplemented by reference TRBV19 and TRBJ2-2, the full variable domain reads DGGITQSPKYLFRKEGQNVTLSCEQNLNHDAMYWYRQDPGQGLRLIYYSQIVNDFQKGDIAEGYSVSREKKESFPLTVTSAQKNPTAFYLCASSVGVRLGELFFGEGSRLTVL.

V gene TRBV4-1 combines with J gene TRBJ2-1, with D possibly being TRBD2 (6 bases). The V and J ends lost 4 bases and 15 bases respectively, with 22 bases between them. The CDR3 runs 14 residues. Germline CDR1 reads MGHRA; CDR2 reads YSYEKL. The CDR3 sequence: CASSPRSSDFSRFF. The DNA of the CDR3 is TGCGCCAGCAGCCCGAGGTCTAGCGACTTCTCGCGGTTCTTC.

At least ten counts were recorded for this clonotype. This chain connects TRBV7-2 to TRBJ2-7; D not resolved. In germline, CDR1 is SGHTA, CDR2 FQGNSA. The CDR3 totals 11 residues. Trimming took 9 bases from V and 5 from J, leaving 11 bases between them. This chain's CDR3 is CASSPADEQYF. DNA for the CDR3: TGTGCCAGTTCGCCAGCAGACGAGCAGTACTTC.

To note about this clonotype: A read error may explain this, as a much larger clone is one base away. The J gene is TRBJ2-7, the V gene TRBV20-1, with 8 positions matching TRBD2. From germline, CDR1 is DFQATT and CDR2 SNEGSKA (reference sequence). The CDR3 covers 14 residues. After removal of 6 bases from V and 3 bases from J, the junction contained 10 bases not matched to a gene. The CDR3 here is CSATGLVGVYEQYF. The CDR3 DNA follows: TGCAGTGCCACGGGACTAGTGGGAGTCTACGAGCAGTACTTC.

There are a few counts of this clonotype. The V and J genes are TRBV29-1 and TRBJ2-7; D ambiguous. Germline CDR1 reads SQVTM; CDR2 reads ANQGSEA. The CDR3 is made up of 11 amino acids. Trimming cost V 2 bases and J 2 bases, with 4 bases left between them. CDR3 DNA: TGCAGCGTTGAAAGAGCCTACGAGCAGTACTTC. Translated: CSVERAYEQYF.

The table lists this clonotype with a few counts. The chain recombines TRBV28 with TRBJ2-6, with D possibly being TRBD1 (5 bases). Germline assignment: CDR1 MDHEN and CDR2 SYDVKM. The CDR3 runs 16 residues. V shed 5 bases and J shed 0 bases, with 11 bases lying between them. CDR3 nucleotide sequence: TGTGCCAGCAGTCTTGACAGAAACTCTGGGGCCAACGTCCTGACTTTC. It codes for CASSLDRNSGANVLTF.

This clonotype was found many times. The J gene is TRBJ1-1, the V gene TRBV3-1, with D hard to call. This CDR3 spans 12 amino acids. CDR1 is LGHDT, CDR2 YNNKEL, per germline (reference sequence). With 8 bases removed from V and 5 bases from J, the gap between germline ends came to 12 bases. As DNA, the CDR3 is TGTGCCAGCCGGAGTAGGGAAACTGAAGCTTTCTTT. It encodes CASRSRETEAFF.

This clonotype was counted at least ten times. The V call is TRBV29-1, the J call TRBJ2-5, with D unresolved. Trimming took 3 bases from V and 4 from J, leaving 6 bases between them. The CDR3 covers 11 residues. Germline V gives CDR1 SQVTM, CDR2 ANQGSEA. The CDR3 nucleotides are TGCAGCGTTGAGCCAACAGAGACCCAGTACTTC. This translates into CSVEPTETQYF.

Concerning this clonotype itself: With only one base between it and a far larger clone, this is likely a read error. The conserved phenylalanine or tryptophan normally closing the CDR3 is absent here, so this likely arose from a read error. The genes are TRBV12-3 or TRBV12-4 and TRBJ2-3; D may be TRBD2 (6 bases). This CDR3 is 15 amino acids long. The germline V and J ends were trimmed by 5 bases and 0 bases, with 12 bases remaining between them. The CDR3 sequence is CASSSYGRSTDTQYL. CDR3 nucleotides: TGTGCCAGCAGTAGCTACGGGAGAAGCACAGATACGCAGTATCTT.

This clonotype was counted ten times or more. This chain uses TRBV19 with TRBJ2-1; D could derive from TRBD1 or TRBD2 (6 bases each). The germline V and J ends were trimmed by 7 bases and 3 bases, with 19 bases remaining between them. CDR1 and CDR2 from the germline V gene are LNHDA and SQIVND (reference sequence). This CDR3 contains 16 residues. CDR3 sequence: CASNPEGGTIYNEQFF. The CDR3 DNA follows: TGTGCCAGTAACCCGGAGGGGGGCACAATCTACAATGAGCAGTTCTTC.

This clonotype has a count of ten or more. The V call is TRBV3-1, the J call TRBJ2-7, with D uncertain. Trimming took off 6 bases at V and 4 bases at J, with 4 bases between the two ends. The germline V gene encodes CDR1 LGHDT and CDR2 YNNKEL (reference sequence). This CDR3 has 10 amino acids. In DNA form, the CDR3 reads TGTGCCAGCAGACCTTACGAGCAGTACTTC. Translation: CASRPYEQYF.

The rearrangement joins TRBV5-1 to TRBJ2-3, with a tentative D call TRBD1 (6 bases). V was trimmed by 4 bases and J by 2 bases, leaving 17 bases between them. The CDR3 contains 16 residues. CDR1 is SGHRS, CDR2 YFSETQ, per germline. For the CDR3, the DNA is TGCGCCAGCAGCCTCCGCGGACAGATAACCACAGATACGCAGTATTTT. It translates to CASSLRGQITTDTQYF.

This clonotype has at least ten counts. The genes are TRBV10-2 and TRBJ2-1, with 11 bases identical to TRBD2. Germline trimming cut 6 bases from V and 7 bases from J; bases unmatched to any gene: 8. CDR1 WSHSY and CDR2 SAAADI come from the germline V gene. The CDR3 consists of 15 residues. The CDR3 DNA follows: TGCGCCAGCAGGGTAGCGGGAGGGCCTTTAAATGAGCAGTTCTTC. This sequence encodes CASRVAGGPLNEQFF.

This clonotype has only a few counts. V gene TRBV4-1 combines with J gene TRBJ1-5, with TRBD1 identical over 8 bases. Germline values: CDR1 MGHRA, CDR2 YSYEKL. The trim removed 0 bases at V and 4 bases at J, leaving 8 bases unmatched. The length of the CDR3 is 17 residues. CDR3 sequence reads: CASSQDRGTGRNQPQHF. The CDR3 nucleotides are TGCGCCAGCAGCCAAGATCGAGGGACAGGCAGAAATCAGCCCCAGCATTTT.

This clonotype occurred many times. The chain links TRBV11-2 to TRBJ2-4, with 9 positions matching TRBD1. The V segment lost 4 bases and the J segment 12 bases; nucleotides outside the gene matches: 10. The V gene's germline CDR1 is SGHAT and CDR2 FQNNGV. The CDR3 totals 14 residues. The CDR3 loop is CASSYSSGTGYQYF. CDR3 DNA sequence: TGTGCCAGCAGCTATTCGTCCGGGACAGGGTATCAGTACTTC.

V and J are TRBV4-3 and TRBJ2-1, with 7 bases matching TRBD2. Looked up from germline, CDR1 is LGHNA and CDR2 is YSLEER. The CDR3 totals 18 residues. V lost 4 bases to trimming and J lost 2 bases; unmatched junction nucleotides: 14. The CDR3 nucleotides are TGCGCCAGCAGCCTAGAGGCCCGGGGGGAACGACCCTACAATGAGCAGTTCTTC. It translates to CASSLEARGERPYNEQFF.

This clonotype was observed many times. This chain links TRBV10-3 with TRBJ2-5; D is uncertain. CDR3 size: 14 residues. Trimming took off 0 bases at V and 2 bases at J, with 7 bases between the two ends. Germline V gene data show CDR1 as ENHRY and CDR2 as SYGVKD. CDR3 in amino acids: CAISESLLQETQYF. CDR3 coding DNA: TGTGCCATCAGTGAGTCTCTTCTGCAAGAGACCCAGTACTTC.

This clonotype was counted ten times or more. V gene TRBV12-3 or TRBV12-4 combines with J gene TRBJ1-5; the match to TRBD1 covers 9 bases. The CDR3 runs 14 residues. Trimming removed 3 bases from V and 6 bases from J; junction bases left unmatched: 3. The CDR3 nucleotides are TGTGCCAGCAGTTTCACAGGGGGCTTTCAGCCCCAGCATTTT. Encoded protein: CASSFTGGFQPQHF.

This clonotype was counted many times. The rearrangement uses TRBV12-3 or TRBV12-4 and TRBJ2-5, with 11 nucleotides matching TRBD2. V was pared by 5 bases and J by 4 bases, with 6 bases of the junction left unmatched. This CDR3 contains 15 residues. CDR3 bases: TGTGCCAGCAGTGGGAGCGGACTAGCGGGAGAGACCCAGTACTTC. It translates to CASSGSGLAGETQYF.

This clonotype was detected many times. The chain carries TRBV7-9 and TRBJ2-1; D might be TRBD2 (6 bases). Germline CDR1 reads SEHNR; CDR2 reads FQNEAQ (reference sequence). This CDR3 region has 16 residues. V was clipped by 2 bases and J by 0 bases, with 11 bases between them. The CDR3 sequence: CASSLLTSSSYNEQFF. CDR3 sequence (DNA): TGTGCCAGCAGCTTACTGACTAGTTCCTCCTACAATGAGCAGTTCTTC.

The V call is TRBV7-3, the J call TRBJ2-1, with D uncertain. The CDR3 loop spans 19 amino acids. V gave up 1 base and J gave up 5 bases, with 24 bases separating them. Germline loops: CDR1 SGHTA, CDR2 FQGTGA. CDR3 DNA sequence: TGTGCCAGCAGCTTAAGGCTTGGTCCCCCCTACGGAGAGAACAATGAGCAGTTCTTC. Translation gives CASSLRLGPPYGENNEQFF.

The chain uses TRBV29-1 and TRBJ1-2, with D unclear. The CDR3 is 13 residues long. Germline CDR1 is SQVTM and CDR2 is ANQGSEA. The germline V and J ends were trimmed by 1 base and 1 base, with 7 bases remaining between them. The CDR3 DNA reads as TGCAGCGTTGAAGGGGCCATTAACTATGGCTACACCTTC. Amino acid sequence: CSVEGAINYGYTF.

The sample holds many counts of this clonotype. This chain uses TRBV29-1 with TRBJ1-1; 8 bases match TRBD1. Germline CDR1 and CDR2: SQVTM and ANQGSEA. This CDR3 is 13 amino acids long. V gave up 6 bases and J gave up 1 base; unmatched junction bases: 4. The CDR3 DNA reads as TGCAGCGTGAGGGACAGGAAGAACACTGAAGCTTTCTTT. It encodes CSVRDRKNTEAFF.

This clonotype was detected many times. One junction end disagrees with the germline gene, perhaps due to a read error. The chain recombines TRBV20-1 with TRBJ2-3, with 9 bases aligning to TRBD1. From germline, CDR1 is DFQATT and CDR2 SNEGSKA (reference sequence). The CDR3 spans 18 residues. CDR3 nucleotide sequence: TGCAGTGCTAGAGAGGGAAGTCCGGGACAGGGTATAACAGATATGCAGTATTTT. It yields the protein CSAREGSPGQGITDMQYF.

This clonotype has a handful of counts. This may arise from a read error, as a much more abundant clone is one base away. A read error is likely, as this CDR3 ends without the conserved phenylalanine or tryptophan. The genes are TRBV7-2 and TRBJ2-3; TRBD2 matches at 13 bases. The germline gives CDR1 SGHTA, CDR2 FQGNSA. The CDR3 has 15 amino acids. Trimming removed 4 bases from V and 6 bases from J; junction bases left unmatched: 4. The CDR3 DNA follows: TGTGCCAGCAGCTCCCGGACTAGCGGGAGTGATACGCAGTATCTT. Protein product: CASSSRTSGSDTQYL.

This clonotype was detected many times. The chain joins TRBV2 to TRBJ2-1, with D possibly being TRBD2 (5 bases). The CDR3 totals 14 residues. Per the germline V gene, CDR1 is SNHLY and CDR2 is FYNNEI. V lost 2 bases to trimming and J lost 0 bases, with 5 bases between them. CDR3: CASSELASYNEQFF. The CDR3 DNA is TGTGCCAGCAGTGAACTAGCCTCCTACAATGAGCAGTTCTTC. Looking up the rest from reference TRBV2 and TRBJ2-1 gives the full variable domain: EPEVTQTPSHQVTQMGQEVILRCVPISNHLYFYWYRQILGQKVEFLVSFYNNEISEKSEIFDDQFSVERPDGSNFTLKIRSTKLEDSAMYFCASSELASYNEQFFGPGTRLTVL.